The present T cell receptor (beta chain) was sequenced within a study of vaccination effects on CD4 cells after COVID-19. Assay: immunoSEQ multiplex PCR; the TCRdb copy retains only in-frame clones and omits some. Altogether 25,000 to 30,000 clones are present, less than 85% being singletons, with the ten largest covering around 9.6%. Antigen-specific CD4+ T cells expanded by the ViraFEST assay with viral peptide pools were then sequenced. Culture proceeded for 10 days, and CD4+ T cells were then isolated. Two-dose BNT162b2 or mRNA-1273 vaccination was given to participants. Whole-study results and caveats: Clones induced by infection and by vaccine showed marked clonal contraction late after vaccination.

As to this clone: Its target is unknown.

The sequenced sample was CD4+ T cells from PBMCs cultured with HCoV-NL63 spike peptides, obtained after COVID-19 vaccination. The receptor's source is a human donor who received a COVID-19 vaccine.

CDR3 amino acids: CASSESVGAGELFF. CDR3 bases: TGTGCCAGCAGTGAATCGGTAGGCGCCGGGGAGCTGTTTTTT. The chain carries TRBV2 and TRBJ2-2, with D unresolved. With 2 bases removed from V and 6 bases from J, the gap between germline ends came to 10 bases. This CDR3 has 14 amino acids. CDR1 and CDR2 from the germline V gene are SNHLY and FYNNEI.